Following are 11 T cell receptor beta chains from one sample sequenced in a study of control samples from healthy donors and cancer patients. Repertoires were generated with immunoSEQ multiplex PCR, while TCRdb's copy carries only in-frame clones and drops some. This sample yields roughly 43,000 clones, of which about 95% are seen a single time; under 30% belongs to the top ten. Sequenced: blood. The receptors originated from a man aged 60-69 years in good health.

This chain joins TRBV7-9 and TRBJ2-2; 10 nucleotides align to TRBD1. The CDR3 has 15 amino acids. The J segment lost 5 bases and the V segment lost 5 bases, leaving 5 bases of the junction unmatched. Looked up from germline, CDR1 is SEHNR and CDR2 is FQNEAQ (reference sequence). For the CDR3, the DNA is TGTGCCAGCAGCCCACGGGACAGGGGTACCGGGGAGCTGTTTTTT. Encoded protein: CASSPRDRGTGELFF.

CDR3 DNA: TGTGCCAGCAGTCACCCACGCAGGGCACCCTACAATGAGCAGTTCTTC. Encoded protein: CASSHPRRAPYNEQFF. The chain recombines TRBV27 with TRBJ2-1; D perhaps matches TRBD1 (5 bases). Germline loops: CDR1 MNHEY, CDR2 SMNVEV (reference sequence). V was pared by 5 bases and J by 2 bases, with 16 bases between. This CDR3 has 16 residues.

The chain carries TRBV25-1 and TRBJ1-4, with TRBD1 identical over 7 bases. V lost 0 bases, J lost 2 bases, and 9 bases stayed unmatched. The CDR3 consists of 18 residues. Germline values: CDR1 MGHDK, CDR2 SYGVNS. The chain's CDR3 is CASSEYMRQGGTNEKLFF. The CDR3 bases are TGTGCCAGCAGTGAATATATGAGGCAGGGGGGGACTAATGAAAAACTGTTTTTT.

This clone was detected once. The chain joins TRBV14 to TRBJ2-5; possible D gene TRBD2, 6 bases. CDR3 size: 15 residues. Germline loops: CDR1 SGHDN, CDR2 FVKESK. V lost 2 bases, J lost 7 bases, and 17 bases lay in between. The CDR3 DNA sequence: TGTGCCAGCAGCCAAATATTAGCGGCAGTCGGGACCCAGTACTTC. Encoded protein: CASSQILAAVGTQYF.

The chain is built from TRBV19 and TRBJ2-1; D is unclear. The length of the CDR3 is 15 residues. Germline CDR1 is LNHDA and CDR2 is SQIVND (reference sequence). Between the trimmed V and J ends, which lost 0 bases and 1 base, there was a span of 7 bases. The CDR3 DNA reads TGTGCCAGTAGTATAGATAGTGGGTCCTACAATGAGCAGTTCTTC. It is translated as CASSIDSGSYNEQFF.

Regarding this clone: Distinct nucleotide sequences in the sample also encode this CDR3. V and J are TRBV10-3 and TRBJ2-3, with 7 bases fitting TRBD2. The CDR3 length is 18 residues. Germline V gene sequence: CDR1 ENHRY, CDR2 SYGVKD. The ends lost 2 bases at V and 0 bases at J; junction bases unmatched: 11. CDR3 coding DNA: TGTGCCATCAGTGAGGGGCTAGCGGATCCAACTAGCACAGATACGCAGTATTTT. Its translation is CAISEGLADPTSTDTQYF.

The chain employs TRBV7-8 and TRBJ1-5; D might be TRBD1 (6 bases). V gave up 7 bases and J gave up 2 bases, with 12 bases separating them. Germline V gene sequence: CDR1 SGHVS, CDR2 FQNEAQ. The CDR3 covers 14 residues. The CDR3 bases are TGTGCCAGCACGGAGGACAGAGGCAATCAGCCCCAGCATTTT. It codes for CASTEDRGNQPQHF. Filled out from reference TRBV7-8 and TRBJ1-5, the complete variable domain reads GAGVSQSPRYKVAKRGQDVALRCDPISGHVSLFWYQQALGQGPEFLTYFQNEAQLDKSGLPSDRFFAERPEGSVSTLKIQRTQQEDSAVYLCASTEDRGNQPQHFGDGTRLSIL.

This chain uses TRBV27 with TRBJ1-2; TRBD1 is a possible D gene (5 bases). Germline V gene lookup returns CDR1 MNHEY and CDR2 SMNVEV (reference sequence). V lost 2 bases and J lost 0, with 13 bases in between. This CDR3 spans 16 amino acids. CDR3 sequence (DNA): TGTGCCAGCAGTTTAGGCCCCGAGGGGACTAACTATGGCTACACCTTC. Encoded protein: CASSLGPEGTNYGYTF.

This chain connects TRBV2 to TRBJ1-2; a weak D match, TRBD1 (6 bases). CDR1 SNHLY and CDR2 FYNNEI come from the germline V gene. This CDR3 has 17 amino acids. V was clipped by 6 bases and J by 0 bases, with 20 bases between them. The DNA for the CDR3 is TGTGCCAGCAGCGAGAAATTAGGGACAAGAGCTAACTATGGCTACACCTTC. This encodes CASSEKLGTRANYGYTF. Looking up the rest from reference TRBV2 and TRBJ1-2 gives the full variable domain: EPEVTQTPSHQVTQMGQEVILRCVPISNHLYFYWYRQILGQKVEFLVSFYNNEISEKSEIFDDQFSVERPDGSNFTLKIRSTKLEDSAMYFCASSEKLGTRANYGYTFGSGTRLTVV.

The chain recombines TRBV4-1 with TRBJ1-4, with 9 bases fitting TRBD1. J lost 4 bases, V lost 2 bases, and 5 bases had no gene match. This CDR3 spans 16 amino acids. The germline V gene encodes CDR1 MGHRA and CDR2 YSYEKL. In DNA, the CDR3 is TGCGCCAGCAGCCAACCCCGACAGGGGGGTAATGAAAAACTGTTTTTT. It encodes CASSQPRQGGNEKLFF.

The V call is TRBV5-1, the J call TRBJ2-7; D gene ambiguous. The CDR3 extends over 15 amino acids. CDR1 and CDR2 (germline): SGHRS, YFSETQ. V was clipped by 0 bases and J by 1 base, with 11 bases between them. The CDR3 is CASSLEAGLSYEQYF. CDR3 DNA sequence: TGCGCCAGCAGCTTGGAGGCAGGCCTATCCTACGAGCAGTACTTC.